Reported below is one T cell receptor (beta chain). This clone came up a few times. Its specific antigen is unknown. One end of the junction is discordant with germline, which a read error may explain. The library was produced with the immunoSEQ multiplex PCR assay. The multiplex PCR relied on a mix of 60 forward primers for TCR Vbeta segments and 13 reverse primers for TCR Jbeta segments. A multiplex PCR assay on genomic DNA amplified the CDR3 region of rearranged TCR beta genes. On the Illumina HiSeq System, the amplified TCR beta libraries were sequenced as 87-base-pair reads. The authors' analysis ran thus. In a later analysis, tens of millions of unique TCR beta chains were counted across the 500 to 850 repertoires, and around 10 million of these chains were shared by at least two donors. To remove PCR and sequencing errors, raw reads were error-corrected and collapsed into unique sequences using a nearest-neighbor algorithm that merged closely related sequences. V, D and J gene segments were assigned by aligning CDR3 sequences to IMGT reference sequences. Each retained sequence needed at least a six-nucleotide match to both a V gene segment and a J gene segment. Rearrangements were classified as productive when the CDR3 lacked stop codons and remained in frame with V and J, and all other rearrangements were classified as non-productive. CDR3 was defined according to IMGT convention as the region running from the second conserved V-encoded cysteine to the conserved J-encoded phenylalanine. Sequences without an unambiguous match to a single V gene segment were excluded from the earlier analysis of several hundred of the donors. In an earlier analysis of some 590 of the donors, a V segment was called functional when productive rearrangements were above 56.7%, and segregating when the standard deviation between donors exceeded 5%. To diagnose cytomegalovirus status from the catalog of TCR beta chain sequences, a statistical classification framework was built. A later analysis assigned V and J genes by comparing TCR nucleotide sequences with IMGT/GENE-DB human TR gene sequences. Using the TCRdist pipeline, a later analysis assigned CDR3 sequences along with most-parsimonious VDJ recombination scenarios. A later analysis defined each TCR beta chain by its CDR3 amino acid sequence plus V-gene family, and excluded reads lacking a unique V-gene family. To address suspected cross-contamination and a sequencing artifact, a later analysis removed a few hundred highly shared, low-generation-probability nucleotide sequences. In a later analysis, a clonal expansion index was calculated for each public chain from normalized within-repertoire ranks of inferred template counts. A later analysis computed generation probabilities with a VDJ recombination model fitted to out-of-frame rearrangements, and checked the results against IGoR. Hypergeometric tests were used in a later analysis to score TCR-TCR, TCR-HLA and TCR-CMV co-occurrence, with a repertoire-size bias correction applied to the TCR pairs. To estimate false discovery rates, a later analysis permuted the HLA or CMV assignments 20 times. In a later analysis, co-occurring TCRs were grouped using DBSCAN, and TCRdist sequence similarity was added for clustering within HLA-allele-positive subsets. Repertoires with fewer than 30,000 or more than 120,000 public chains, plus five repertoires with anomalous nucleotide sharing, were excluded from co-occurrence clustering. What TCRdb holds here is the immuneACCESS table cut down to in-frame rearrangements. Part of the clones is not present; checked against another copy, under half of the missing clones reflect an unresolved V gene, and the others are unexplained. The V and J calls and the clone size are those of that table, but D and trimming were determined from the DNA. This sample comprises some 180,000 clones, approximately 76% of them detected only once. The ten largest clones add up to approximately 5.1% of the sample.

The CDR3 goes from the cysteine to the phenylalanine over 16 residues. This entry keeps only the CDR3 DNA: 48 bases, framed from base 1. Looking up the germline V gene yields CDR1 SGDLS and CDR2 YYNGEE. These data come from a study of cytomegalovirus exposure and HLA in healthy donors (dated by TCRdb to about 2017). Concerning the study at large: An earlier analysis of roughly 630 of the donors reported 250 to 300 Gb of sequence data and approximately 110 million unique TCR beta sequences from about 179 million T cells. Of the approximately 370 genotyped donors, less than 85% were placed in the genetic ancestry cluster associated with self-reported Caucasian donors. In the later analysis, no new phenotypic data were used to find candidate immune exposures; instead, reliance was placed on TCR beta sequences and their occurrence across donors. An early release covering roughly 600 HLA-typed donors comprised about 290 gigabases of sequencing data and 85 million to 100 million unique TCR sequences. In a later genetic analysis, genome-wide SNP genotypes for about 55% of the roughly 700 donors were used, and that subset was treated as a discovery cohort. Among 350 to 400 genotyped donors of the cohort, an average of approximately 230,000 unique TCR beta nucleotide sequences were sequenced per donor, roughly 18% of them non-productive. The study aimed to test whether signatures of past pathogen exposure could be identified by cataloging public T cell receptors. Along with the roughly 610-subject first cohort, a separate validation cohort of over a hundred different subjects was used. High-throughput TCR immunosequencing, statistical association of individual TCRs with disease status, and machine learning were combined to predict cytomegalovirus infection status. Every repertoire in the discovery cohort had been generated on one and the same sequencing platform. Both class I and class II loci were covered by HLA typing, at four-digit resolution. Roughly 5 DR-DQ haplotypes were treated as single units for association and clustering because of strong linkage in the cohort. An earlier analysis of some 500 of the donors used high-throughput TCR beta sequencing to judge whether each TCR beta V gene segment behaved as functional or pseudogenic. A later analysis re-analyzed previously published TCR beta repertoires from 600 to 850 donors and added high-resolution HLA genotyping to study TCR occurrence patterns. Using immunosequencing, the study profiled T cell repertoires from approximately 700 subjects and related those repertoires to cytomegalovirus serostatus. Typing coverage varied by locus: roughly 629-640 donors for A, B, C, DRB1 and DQB1; more than 500 for DQA1; over 600 for DPA1; roughly 450 for DPB1. Donor age, sex, ethnicity and CMV serostatus were collected together with the repertoire data. Study-wide conclusions, independent of this receptor: A cluster of highly shared sequence variants was judged likely to be a technical artifact of the sequencing pipeline. According to a later analysis, parvovirus B19, influenza, CMV and Epstein-Barr virus appeared linked to several top co-occurrence clusters. Most CMV-associated TCR beta chains appeared to be HLA-restricted in a later analysis, and the HLA associations seemed to be driven largely by CMV exposure. The authors suggested that the approach could potentially be extended to other disease states and immunological phenotypes. In the study, about 150 TCR beta chains were listed as associated with cytomegalovirus. Linkage disequilibrium might explain the correlated functional status among segregating V segments, but an unknown experimental factor could not be excluded. In vitro tests confirmed that a few of the cytomegalovirus-associated TCR beta chains recognize cytomegalovirus antigens. Strong co-occurrence of HLA alleles, especially DR and DQ, made assigning TCR associations to individual alleles difficult. In an earlier analysis of a few hundred of the donors, most TCR beta V segments were observed in productive rearrangements about 87% or about 30% of the time, broadly matching IMGT annotations. In a later genetic analysis, fewer N-insertions in productive TCRs were reported among donors in an Asian-associated ancestry cluster than the approximately 670-donor mean. Because counts were too low, around 18 rarely observed V segments, including chromosome 9 orphons, were left out of the earlier analysis of 587 of the donors. Across donors, most TCR sequences were observed very rarely, whereas some public TCRs were present in many individuals. In a later analysis, TCR association rates were found to vary across HLA loci, with the most associated TCRs seen for DRB1 alleles and the fewest for HLA-C alleles. Specific HLA alleles were associated with 15,000 to 20,000 TCR beta sequences at a false discovery rate of 0.05 in a later analysis. V-gene and J-gene trimming of TCR beta chains was associated with a missense DCLRE1C variant in a later genetic analysis, and the association was replicated in an independent cohort. In this cohort, only TCR beta chains were sequenced, and detectable features were limited by the absence of alpha or paired-chain data. A further reported finding was that TCR beta sequences accurately predicted the HLA-A and HLA-B alleles for most subjects in the first cohort. Sequencing depth was assumed to be roughly uniform across donors in the presence/absence analyses, though that assumption may not hold. The only immune exposure information available for the cohort was CMV serostatus. Because HLA typing was missing for some donors at each locus, association tests included only the typed subset. Because the 87-base-pair reads could not distinguish some IMGT-functional V segments, including TRBV6-2 and TRBV6-3, those segments were excluded. In a later analysis, HLA-associated TCR beta chains were found to be more clonally expanded and to have lower generation probabilities than equally common non-associated chains. The classifier was reported to diagnose cytomegalovirus status with high specificity and sensitivity in both the original and validation cohorts.

The cohort consisted of fewer than 700 healthy bone marrow donors. At the time of sampling, all cohort members were nominally healthy, though unrecorded immune exposures were likely present. The donor was CMV seropositive and was included in the group of 270 or so seropositive cohort members. Every donor gave a peripheral blood sample, and the peripheral blood mononuclear cells from that sample were used for TCR beta sequencing. Genomic DNA was extracted from the blood cell samples with the Qiagen DNeasy Blood Extraction Kit. Sample: PBMCs. The source is a young woman in good health and CMV-seropositive. The chain joins TRBV9 to TRBJ2-6, and 10 junction bases match TRBD1. The CDR3 loop reads CASSGTGGSEANVLTF. The sequenced DNA: TGTGCCAGCAGCGGGACAGGGGGATCTGAGGCCAACGTCCTGACTTTC.